This entry lists 25 T cell receptor beta chains sequenced from one sample in a study of vaccination effects on CD4 cells after COVID-19. Repertoires were generated with immunoSEQ multiplex PCR, while TCRdb's copy carries only in-frame clones and drops some. The sample includes tens of thousands of clones, 80% to 90% of them seen just once. Ahead of sequencing, the ViraFEST assay grew antigen-specific CD4+ T cells using viral peptide pools. CD4+ T cell isolation took place after 10 days of culture. Subjects were given two BNT162b2 or mRNA-1273 vaccine doses. These receptors have no identified antigens. The sample consisted of CD4+ T cells from PBMCs cultured with SARS-CoV-2 spike peptides, taken after COVID-19 vaccination. All receptors come from a human donor who received a COVID-19 vaccine. Some clones in this sample may be carry-over from other donors' samples.

The V call is TRBV27, the J call TRBJ1-6; 8 bases map to TRBD1. Germline values: CDR1 MNHEY, CDR2 SMNVEV (reference sequence). The CDR3 sequence is 17 residues long. The J segment lost 9 bases and the V segment lost 5 bases, leaving 15 bases of the junction unmatched. In DNA, the CDR3 is TGTGCCAGCAGTCTAAAGGGGTCCGACAGGGGTAGTTCACCCCTCCACTTT. Translation gives CASSLKGSDRGSSPLHF.

The V and J genes are TRBV10-3 and TRBJ1-6; 9 bases fit TRBD1. CDR3 length equals 14 residues. Germline V gene sequence: CDR1 ENHRY, CDR2 SYGVKD. V shed 6 bases, J shed 5 bases, and the junction held 2 bases outside the gene matches. The CDR3 DNA reads as TGTGCCATCAGCCGGACAGGGGATAATTCACCCCTCCACTTT. The encoded protein is CAISRTGDNSPLHF.

The V call is TRBV18, the J call TRBJ1-4; D is perhaps TRBD1 (6 bases). Trimming left V 3 bases short and J 5 bases short, with 13 bases between. This CDR3 spans 15 amino acids. Germline CDR1 KGHSH, CDR2 LQKENI. The CDR3 spells CASSPLDSLNEKLFF. CDR3 coding DNA: TGTGCCAGCTCACCTTTGGACAGCTTAAATGAAAAACTGTTTTTT.

The J gene is TRBJ1-1, the V gene TRBV6-2 or TRBV6-3; D unresolved. Trimming shortened V by 2 bases and J by 6 bases, and 4 bases separated the two germline ends. CDR3 length: 11 residues. In germline, CDR1 is MNHEY, CDR2 SVGEGT. The DNA of the CDR3 is TGTGCCAGCAGTTACACGTCTGAAGCTTTCTTT. This encodes CASSYTSEAFF.

The chain links TRBV6-2 or TRBV6-3 to TRBJ1-1; D ambiguous. The V end was cut by 2 bases, the J end by 0 bases, with 4 bases between. There are 13 residues in the CDR3. Germline V gene data show CDR1 as MNHEY and CDR2 as SVGEGT. The CDR3 DNA follows: TGTGCCAGCAGTTACCAGTTGAACACTGAAGCTTTCTTT. This encodes CASSYQLNTEAFF.

The rearrangement joins TRBV10-3 to TRBJ2-5; TRBD2 agrees at 7 bases. Per the germline V gene, CDR1 is ENHRY and CDR2 is SYGVKD. The CDR3 has 13 residues. J was trimmed by 4 bases and V by 10 bases; bases with no gene match: 9. CDR3 loop: CATALAVGETQYF. The DNA of the CDR3 is TGTGCCACCGCGCTAGCGGTGGGAGAGACCCAGTACTTC.

This clone has just one count. The gene calls are TRBV19 and TRBJ2-2, with 9 bases fitting TRBD2. Losses at the gene ends were 5 bases for V and 3 bases for J; bases not matched to a gene: 10. This CDR3 has 17 residues. Germline-derived CDR1 and CDR2 are LNHDA and SQIVND (reference sequence). Here the CDR3 reads CASSSPRAGGYTGELFF. The DNA of the CDR3 is TGTGCCAGTAGTTCCCCCCGGGCGGGGGGGTACACCGGGGAGCTGTTTTTT.

The chain couples TRBV18 to TRBJ1-2; possibly TRBD1 for D (6 bases). Germline CDR1 and CDR2: KGHSH and LQKENI. The CDR3 is made up of 14 amino acids. V lost 2 bases and J 8 bases, leaving 15 bases between the germline ends. The CDR3 DNA reads TGTGCCAGCTCACCATCGGACAGCCCGGGGGGCTACACCTTC. This gives the protein CASSPSDSPGGYTF. Together with reference TRBV18 and TRBJ1-2, the CDR3 gives the full variable domain: NAGVMQNPRHLVRRRGQEARLRCSPMKGHSHVYWYRQLPEEGLKFMVYLQKENIIDESGMPKERFSAEFPKEGPSILRIQQVVRGDSAAYFCASSPSDSPGGYTFGSGTRLTVV.

The V call is TRBV18, the J call TRBJ1-2; D perhaps matches TRBD1 (5 bases). V lost 5 bases and J 4 bases, leaving 11 bases between the germline ends. The CDR3 totals 13 residues. Germline V CDR1 and CDR2: KGHSH, LQKENI. As DNA, the CDR3 is TGTGCCAGCTCAACCGGGACGTTCTATGGCTACACCTTC. This gives the protein CASSTGTFYGYTF.

V usage is TRBV6-5 and J usage is TRBJ1-4, with 10 bases that match TRBD1. V lost 5 bases to trimming and J lost 4 bases; unmatched junction nucleotides: 1. CDR3 length equals 14 residues. Per germline, CDR1 MNHEY and CDR2 SVGAGI. This chain's CDR3 is CASSRDRGNEKLFF. The CDR3 nucleotides read TGTGCCAGCAGTAGGGACAGGGGTAATGAAAAACTGTTTTTT.

The chain recombines TRBV7-7 with TRBJ2-3; 7 bases are shared with TRBD1. J lost 1 base, V lost 5 bases, and 3 bases had no gene match. Germline CDR1 is SSHAT and CDR2 is FNYEAQ (reference sequence). This CDR3 spans 14 amino acids. The CDR3 nucleotides read TGTGCCAGCAGCCAAGACAGGGGCACAGATACGCAGTATTTT. This sequence encodes CASSQDRGTDTQYF.

V usage is TRBV10-1 and J usage is TRBJ2-1; 9 bases align to TRBD1. Unmatched junction bases numbered 6, after V lost 2 bases and J lost 7 bases. The CDR3 is made up of 15 amino acids. Germline V lookup: CDR1 WNHNN, CDR2 SYGVQD (reference sequence). The chain's CDR3 is CASSEPGQGENEQFF. DNA of the CDR3: TGCGCCAGCAGTGAGCCGGGACAGGGCGAGAATGAGCAGTTCTTC.

V and J are TRBV5-1 and TRBJ1-2; 8 bases line up with TRBD1. Germline V gives CDR1 SGHRS, CDR2 YFSETQ. Unmatched junction bases numbered 6, after V lost 4 bases and J lost 4 bases. The CDR3 length is 14 residues. DNA of the CDR3: TGCGCCAGCAGCCCGGACAGGGAAAGCTATGGCTACACCTTC. Its translation: CASSPDRESYGYTF.

The rearrangement uses TRBV3-1 (or the pseudogene TRBV3-2) and TRBJ2-5, with 8 bases fitting TRBD2. The CDR3 has 15 amino acids. V lost 1 base and J lost 2; bases outside the gene matches: 3. Germline CDR1 is LGHDT and CDR2 is YNNKEL (reference sequence). The CDR3 region is CASSQAAGAQETQYF. The CDR3 nucleotides read TGTGCCAGCAGCCAAGCAGCGGGGGCACAAGAGACCCAGTACTTC.

The chain is built from TRBV30 and TRBJ1-6; 10 bases match TRBD1. The CDR3 contains 12 residues. The germline gives CDR1 GTSNPN, CDR2 SVGIG (reference sequence). V lost 5 bases, J lost 12 bases, and 4 bases stayed unmatched. The CDR3 DNA is TGTGCCTGGGGGACAGGGGACGTACCCCTCCACTTT. This gives the protein CAWGTGDVPLHF.

The chain couples TRBV19 to TRBJ2-1; 12 bases map to TRBD2. Germline V gene sequence: CDR1 LNHDA, CDR2 SQIVND (reference sequence). This CDR3 is 14 amino acids long. V was clipped by 10 bases and J by 9 bases; unmatched bases: 10. The CDR3 is CATRTSGVSTEQFF. CDR3 coding DNA: TGTGCCACCAGGACTAGCGGGGTTTCGACTGAGCAGTTCTTC.

The CDR3 nucleotides read TGTGCCAGCGAGATTAGAGCAGAGACCAATTCACCCCTCCACTTT. Its protein product is CASEIRAETNSPLHF. This sequence joins TRBV2 and TRBJ1-6; D remains ambiguous. This CDR3 has 15 residues. Germline values: CDR1 SNHLY, CDR2 FYNNEI. Deletions cut 8 bases from V and 7 bases from J, with 18 bases between.

The CDR3 DNA sequence: TGTGCCATCAGTGTGGACGGCGGGATATATGGCTACACCTTC. Its protein product is CAISVDGGIYGYTF. The chain carries TRBV10-3 and TRBJ1-2; D uncertain. Germline V gene lookup returns CDR1 ENHRY and CDR2 SYGVKD. V shed 4 bases and J shed 5 bases, with 14 bases lying between them. The CDR3 sequence is 14 residues long.

The rearrangement uses TRBV7-8 and TRBJ1-4; D perhaps matches TRBD1 (6 bases). The CDR3 length is 16 residues. The germline V gene has CDR1 SGHVS and CDR2 FQNEAQ. V was shortened by 1 base and J by 0 bases, with 9 bases between the two germline ends. CDR3 DNA: TGTGCCAGCAGCTTAGTCAGGGGTGCAACTAATGAAAAACTGTTTTTT. It translates to CASSLVRGATNEKLFF.

V and J are TRBV6-5 and TRBJ2-6; no reliable D call. From germline, CDR1 is MNHEY and CDR2 SVGAGI. Trimming left V 8 bases short and J 4 bases short, with 9 bases between. The CDR3 length is 13 residues. The CDR3 DNA is TGTGCCAGCCGGATGCCAGGGGCCAACGTCCTGACTTTC. This translates into CASRMPGANVLTF.

This clone occurred once. The genes are TRBV2 and TRBJ1-4; 9 bases are a match to TRBD1. The CDR3 contains 14 residues. With 6 bases clipped from V and 5 bases from J, the junction kept 4 bases outside the gene matches. Germline V lookup: CDR1 SNHLY, CDR2 FYNNEI. CDR3 coding DNA: TGTGCCAGCAGCTCCGGGACAGGGAATGAAAAACTGTTTTTT. Its translation: CASSSGTGNEKLFF.

Note on this clone: Other DNA sequences in the same sample also yield this CDR3. This chain uses TRBV5-6 with TRBJ2-5; 12 nucleotides match TRBD1. The CDR3 is 16 residues long. J was trimmed by 3 bases and V by 0 bases; bases with no gene match: 3. Per germline, CDR1 SGHDT and CDR2 YYEEEE. As DNA, the CDR3 is TGTGCCAGCAGCTTGGGTGGGACAGGGGGCAAAGAGACCCAGTACTTC. As protein: CASSLGGTGGKETQYF.

The chain is built from TRBV12-5 and TRBJ1-1, with 8 bases aligning to TRBD1. This CDR3 spans 16 amino acids. The germline V gene encodes CDR1 LGHNT and CDR2 FRNRAP. The trim removed 4 bases at V and 6 bases at J, leaving 13 bases unmatched. CDR3 bases: TGTGCTAGTGGTTCTCGCCCAGGGGGCACGCTCTCTGAAGCTTTCTTT. Its translation: CASGSRPGGTLSEAFF.

In its sample, this clone was seen once. This sequence joins TRBV19 and TRBJ2-3; 9 bases match TRBD2. Germline assignment: CDR1 LNHDA and CDR2 SQIVND (reference sequence). The CDR3 is 16 residues long. V lost 5 bases to trimming and J lost 3 bases; unmatched junction nucleotides: 9. CDR3 sequence: CASSSQPGLATDTQYF. CDR3 DNA sequence: TGTGCCAGTAGTTCTCAACCGGGACTAGCTACAGATACGCAGTATTTT.

The chain links TRBV29-1 to TRBJ1-1; the D gene is possibly TRBD1 (6 bases). This CDR3 is built from 13 residues. Germline CDR1 is SQVTM and CDR2 is ANQGSEA. Between the trimmed V and J ends, which lost 4 bases and 0 bases, there was a span of 9 bases. CDR3 amino acids: CSVVGQLNTEAFF. Written as DNA, the CDR3 is TGCAGCGTTGTAGGACAGTTGAACACTGAAGCTTTCTTT.